This T cell receptor (beta chain) was sequenced during a study of CD4 and CD8 cells across lung adenocarcinoma regions. This clonotype is deemed medium-sized. From the PCR reads, TCRdb called clonotypes with MiXCR, one entry per CDR3 protein. The sample has some 11,000 distinct CDR3 sequences; 40% to 50% are singletons. Localized lung adenocarcinoma, a non-small cell lung cancer, affected the donors. The V and J ends lost 2 bases and 9 bases, in that order; junction bases with no gene match: 5. This CDR3 has 14 amino acids. This TCR was sampled from a female donor with lung adenocarcinoma. The CD4 and CD8 labels of this study may be unreliable. J is TRBJ2-1 and V is TRBV12-3 or TRBV12-4; 9 nucleotides agree with TRBD2. Sequenced material: CD8+ T cells from the margin of a lung tumor. The CDR3 reads CASSLSGGRGEQFF. CDR3 DNA sequence: TGTGCCAGCAGTTTAAGCGGGGGGCGGGGTGAGCAGTTCTTC.